Below, 17 T cell receptor beta chains from the same sample are listed, as sequenced in a study of blood T cell repertoires in COVID-19. TCRdb keeps only in-frame clones here, not all; method: immunoSEQ multiplex PCR. Here the sample spans about 42,000 clones, approximately 90% being singletons. Sequenced input: peripheral blood. All receptors derive from a woman at least 80 years old in a cohort sampled during active or convalescent COVID-19.

V is TRBV24-1 and J is TRBJ2-1; D uncertain. V lost 0 bases, J lost 8 bases, and 7 bases lay in between. Germline V gene lookup returns CDR1 KGHDR and CDR2 SFDVKD. The CDR3 has 13 amino acids. CDR3 amino acids: CATSDLVHDEQFF. As DNA, the CDR3 is TGTGCCACCAGTGATTTGGTTCATGATGAGCAGTTCTTC.

This clone was counted a single time. The V gene is TRBV11-2, the J gene TRBJ2-4; D perhaps matches TRBD1 (5 bases). Germline assignment: CDR1 SGHAT and CDR2 FQNNGV. The CDR3 contains 14 residues. The germline V and J ends were trimmed by 8 bases and 0 bases, with 11 bases remaining between them. CDR3 sequence: CASRQSLAKNIQYF. The CDR3 bases are TGTGCCAGCCGACAGAGTCTAGCCAAAAACATTCAGTACTTC.

The chain links TRBV5-1 to TRBJ1-1; 9 nucleotides agree with TRBD1. Germline lookup yields CDR1 SGHRS and CDR2 YFSETQ. The length of the CDR3 is 18 residues. Trimming at V came to 4 bases and at J to 0 bases, leaving 13 bases not matched to a gene. CDR3 in amino acids: CASSPPRQGVAVNTEAFF. CDR3 nucleotides: TGCGCCAGCAGCCCCCCGAGACAGGGGGTTGCGGTGAACACTGAAGCTTTCTTT.

The chain carries TRBV11-3 and TRBJ1-2; D possibly corresponds to TRBD1 (6 bases). CDR1 is SGHNT and CDR2 is YENEEA in the germline V gene. This CDR3 spans 13 amino acids. The V gene lost 5 bases and the J gene lost 4 bases, with 11 bases spanning the gap. This CDR3 is CASSLGTFYGYTF. The CDR3 DNA reads as TGTGCCAGCAGCCTCGGGACATTCTATGGCTACACCTTC. The full variable domain, completed using reference TRBV11-3 and TRBJ1-2, is EAGVVQSPRYKIIEKKQPVAFWCNPISGHNTLYWYLQNLGQGPELLIRYENEEAVDDSQLPKDRFSAERLKGVDSTLKIQPAELGDSAVYLCASSLGTFYGYTFGSGTRLTVV.

The chain joins TRBV27 to TRBJ2-1, with 10 bases matching TRBD1. Germline V gives CDR1 MNHEY, CDR2 SMNVEV (reference sequence). Trimming removed 6 bases from V and 3 bases from J; junction bases left unmatched: 5. The CDR3 contains 15 residues. CDR3 in DNA: TGTGCCAGCAGCCTGACAGGGGGCAGCTACAATGAGCAGTTCTTC. Translated: CASSLTGGSYNEQFF.

CDR3 bases: TGTGCCAGCAGTTTATCTCCAGGGGCTGGAAACACCATATATTTT. Protein product: CASSLSPGAGNTIYF. The chain employs TRBV27 and TRBJ1-3, with D possibly TRBD1 on 6 matching bases. Per germline, CDR1 MNHEY and CDR2 SMNVEV (reference sequence). The CDR3 consists of 15 residues. Trimming removed 0 bases from V and 2 bases from J, with 8 bases in between.

The chain links TRBV30 to TRBJ2-1; TRBD2 aligns across 11 bases. Per the germline V gene, CDR1 is GTSNPN and CDR2 is SVGIG (reference sequence). The CDR3 totals 13 residues. After removal of 7 bases from V and 7 bases from J, the junction contained 6 bases not matched to a gene. CDR3 protein: CAFSGGASNEQFF. Here the CDR3 DNA reads TGTGCCTTTAGCGGGGGGGCGAGTAATGAGCAGTTCTTC.

The genes are TRBV13 and TRBJ2-7, with TRBD1 matching 10 bases. Germline trimming cut 4 bases from V and 9 bases from J; bases unmatched to any gene: 9. CDR1 and CDR2 from the germline V gene are PRHDT and FYEKMQ (reference sequence). There are 14 residues in the CDR3. The CDR3 here is CASSSQMDRGTQYF. Written as DNA, the CDR3 is TGTGCCAGCAGCTCTCAAATGGACAGGGGGACGCAGTACTTC. The full variable domain, in which reference TRBV13 and TRBJ2-7 provide the parts outside the CDR3, is AAGVIQSPRHLIKEKRETATLKCYPIPRHDTVYWYQQGPGQDPQFLISFYEKMQSDKGSIPDRFSAQQFSDYHSELNMSSLELGDSALYFCASSSQMDRGTQYFGPGTRLTVT.

The rearrangement uses TRBV13 and TRBJ2-5; TRBD1 is a possible D gene (7 bases). CDR3 size: 13 residues. V lost 5 bases, J lost 5 bases, and 12 bases lay in between. The germline CDR1 and CDR2 sequences are PRHDT and FYEKMQ (reference sequence). CDR3 residues: CASSKQGRETQYF. The CDR3 region has the DNA TGTGCCAGCAGCAAACAGGGGAGGGAGACCCAGTACTTC.

This clone was picked up one time. The CDR3 DNA sequence: TGCAGTGCTCCCTCGGGGACCCAGTACTTC. It translates to CSAPSGTQYF. V gene TRBV20-1 combines with J gene TRBJ2-5; D uncertain. The ends were cut back, 5 bases at V and 7 bases at J, with 8 bases in the middle. The germline gives CDR1 DFQATT, CDR2 SNEGSKA (reference sequence). The CDR3 loop spans 10 amino acids.

The V gene is TRBV5-6, the J gene TRBJ1-2; D ambiguous. The CDR3 is 13 amino acids. Trimming took 5 bases from V and 4 from J, leaving 12 bases between them. Germline V gene lookup returns CDR1 SGHDT and CDR2 YYEEEE. The CDR3 DNA reads TGTGCCAGCAGACTTGGGAGCGGCTATGGCTACACCTTC. Encoded protein: CASRLGSGYGYTF.

This clone was observed once. V is TRBV4-3 and J is TRBJ2-5; 11 nucleotides align to TRBD2. V lost 0 bases and J lost 4; bases outside the gene matches: 7. This CDR3 has 17 residues. CDR1 and CDR2 (germline): LGHNA, YSLEER. Here the CDR3 DNA reads TGCGCCAGCAGCCAAGATTTGTTAGCGGGGGGGGTAGAGACCCAGTACTTC. Protein product: CASSQDLLAGGVETQYF.

The chain joins TRBV6-5 to TRBJ1-2; TRBD1 matches 8 bases. This CDR3 has 14 amino acids. Losses at the gene ends were 6 bases for V and 5 bases for J; bases not matched to a gene: 8. The V gene's germline CDR1 is MNHEY and CDR2 SVGAGI. The CDR3 DNA sequence: TGTGCCAGCAGCGGACAGGGTCCCTCTTATGGCTACACCTTC. Its protein product is CASSGQGPSYGYTF.

This clone has more than one count but fewer than ten. At one boundary the junction diverges from the germline segment, which might be a read error. V is TRBV5-6 and J is TRBJ1-2; D remains unclear. CDR1 and CDR2 from the germline V gene are SGHDT and YYEEEE. The CDR3 is 14 residues long. Here the CDR3 DNA reads TGTGCCAGCACCTTGGCCAGGCCTCGCTATGGCTACACCTTC. It encodes CASTLARPRYGYTF.

This clone has just a few counts. V is TRBV10-2 and J is TRBJ2-3, with TRBD2 matching 12 bases. The CDR3 length is 17 residues. After removal of 6 bases from V and 8 bases from J, the junction contained 15 bases not matched to a gene. Looked up from germline, CDR1 is WSHSY and CDR2 is SAAADI. CDR3 residues: CASRLAGGGGHGGTQYF. The CDR3 nucleotides are TGCGCCAGCAGACTAGCGGGAGGAGGGGGGCACGGGGGTACGCAGTATTTT.

V and J are TRBV5-6 and TRBJ1-2; 10 bases match TRBD1. Germline V gene data show CDR1 as SGHDT and CDR2 as YYEEEE. V shed 4 bases, J shed 2 bases, and the junction held 2 bases outside the gene matches. This CDR3 is built from 14 residues. CDR3 protein: CASSPGQGNYGYTF. In DNA, the CDR3 is TGTGCCAGCAGCCCGGGACAGGGGAACTATGGCTACACCTTC. The full variable domain, completed using reference TRBV5-6 and TRBJ1-2, is DAGVTQSPTHLIKTRGQQVTLRCSPKSGHDTVSWYQQALGQGPQFIFQYYEEEERQRGNFPDRFSGHQFPNYSSELNVNALLLGDSALYLCASSPGQGNYGYTFGSGTRLTVV.

The chain has TRBV24-1 and TRBJ2-2; 10 bases fit TRBD1. CDR1 and CDR2 from the germline V gene are KGHDR and SFDVKD. This CDR3 is built from 16 residues. J was trimmed by 5 bases and V by 4 bases; bases with no gene match: 6. Written as DNA, the CDR3 is TGTGCCACCAGTGACCGCGGACAGGGGGAAACCGGGGAGCTGTTTTTT. Translation gives CATSDRGQGETGELFF.